This T cell receptor beta chain was captured by sequencing in a study of T-cell memory formation after mild COVID-19. Study-wide results and caveats: Pre-infection memory harbored some responding clones, suggesting cross-reactive memory joined. A balance of CD4 and CD8 characterized clones contracting day 15 to 85, whereas later expanders leaned CD4+.

CDR1 and CDR2 (germline): MNHEY, SMNVEV (reference sequence). This CDR3 is 15 amino acids long. V lost 6 bases, J lost 2 bases, and 7 bases stayed unmatched. 5'RACE, which relied on constant-segment primers, yielded TCR alpha and TCR beta cDNA libraries carrying sample barcodes and UMIs. Via MiXCR, TCRdb re-called the 5' RACE reads, giving one row per CDR3 protein. The sample lists approximately 560,000 distinct CDR3 sequences, around a sixth seen once, with 8.1% in the top ten. This clonotype was picked up a small number of times. Its antigen is currently unknown. This receptor was identified in an adult woman who had mild COVID-19 (a few samples of this study predate the infection). Cell type and time point are not known. The sequencing sample was made of PBMCs or a T cell subset sorted from them (not recorded which). The chain is built from TRBV27 and TRBJ1-3; 7 bases line up with TRBD1. CDR3 in amino acids: CASRNLQGPGNTIYF. In nucleotides, the CDR3 is TGTGCCAGCAGAAACTTACAGGGGCCTGGAAACACCATATATTTT.